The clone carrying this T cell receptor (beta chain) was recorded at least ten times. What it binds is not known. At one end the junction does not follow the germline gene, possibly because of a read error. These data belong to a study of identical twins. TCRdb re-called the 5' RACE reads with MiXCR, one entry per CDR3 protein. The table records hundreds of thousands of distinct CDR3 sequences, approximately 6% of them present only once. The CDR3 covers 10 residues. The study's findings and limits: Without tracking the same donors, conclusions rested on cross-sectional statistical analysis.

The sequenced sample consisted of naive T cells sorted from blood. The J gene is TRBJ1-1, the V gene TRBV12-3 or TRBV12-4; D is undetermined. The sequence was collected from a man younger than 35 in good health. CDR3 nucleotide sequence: TGTGCCAGCAGTTTATCTGAGATCGATTTT. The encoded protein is CASSLSEIDF.